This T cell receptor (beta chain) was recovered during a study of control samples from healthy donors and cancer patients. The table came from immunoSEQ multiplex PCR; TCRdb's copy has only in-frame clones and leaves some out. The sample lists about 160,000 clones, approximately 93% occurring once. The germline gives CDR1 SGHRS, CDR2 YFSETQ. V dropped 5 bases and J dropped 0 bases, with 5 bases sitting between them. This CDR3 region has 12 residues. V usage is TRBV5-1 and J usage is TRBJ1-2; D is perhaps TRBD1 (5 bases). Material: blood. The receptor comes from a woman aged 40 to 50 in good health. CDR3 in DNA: TGCGCCAGCAGGGACACTAACTATGGCTACACCTTC. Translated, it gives CASRDTNYGYTF. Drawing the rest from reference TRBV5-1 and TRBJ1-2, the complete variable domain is KAGVTQTPRYLIKTRGQQVTLSCSPISGHRSVSWYQQTPGQGLQFLFEYFSETQRNKGNFPGRFSGRQFSNSRSEMNVSTLELGDSALYLCASRDTNYGYTFGSGTRLTVV.